The 26 T cell receptor beta chains given below trace back to one sample, sequenced in a study of PD-1 blockade in classical Hodgkin lymphoma (dated by TCRdb to 2018 to 2021). Libraries were made using the immunoSEQ multiplex PCR assay. Held by TCRdb, this immuneACCESS table contains in-frame sequences only and omits some clones. Under half of the omission traces to an unresolved V gene where checked; the cause of the rest is unknown. The sample records about 30,000 clones, roughly 76% of which are singletons. Of the sample, about 15% falls within the top ten clones. This sample's time point label indicates: cycle 2 day 1 (C2D1) of nivolumab. Relapse after autologous stem cell transplantation had occurred in all trial patients, and cohorts A, B and C were distinguished by prior brentuximab vedotin exposure. The sequenced sample was peripheral blood mononuclear cells (PBMCs), obtained before the second cycle of nivolumab. These receptors all come from a human donor with classical Hodgkin lymphoma.

This chain uses TRBV7-9 with TRBJ2-2, with D unclear. Germline V gives CDR1 SEHNR, CDR2 FQNEAQ (reference sequence). Trimming left V 5 bases short and J 0 bases short, with 10 bases between. The CDR3 contains 15 residues. The CDR3 region has the DNA TGTGCCAGCAGCGAATGGAGAGCGAACACCGGGGAGCTGTTTTTT. This sequence encodes CASSEWRANTGELFF.

This clone was observed a handful of times. The sample holds other DNA sequences that translate to the same CDR3. The chain uses TRBV28 and TRBJ1-5, with 7 bases aligning to TRBD1. Looked up from germline, CDR1 is MDHEN and CDR2 is SYDVKM. Unmatched junction bases numbered 6, after V lost 6 bases and J lost 1 base. The length of the CDR3 is 15 residues. This chain's CDR3 is CASRPGQTSNQPQHF. The DNA of the CDR3 is TGTGCCAGCAGGCCGGGACAGACGAGCAATCAGCCCCAGCATTTT.

V gene TRBV10-1 combines with J gene TRBJ2-2; D unclear. The V gene lost 0 bases and the J gene lost 4 bases, with 3 bases spanning the gap. This CDR3 contains 13 residues. Germline values: CDR1 WNHNN, CDR2 SYGVQD (reference sequence). The CDR3 bases are TGCGCCAGCAGTGAGTCAGGCACCGGGGAGCTGTTTTTT. Its protein is CASSESGTGELFF.

DNA for the CDR3: TGTGCCAGCAGTCCGCGGGGGCGGGGGGATACGCAGTATTTT. Its protein product is CASSPRGRGDTQYF. The rearrangement uses TRBV6-5 and TRBJ2-3, with TRBD2 as a possible D gene (7 bases). CDR3 size: 14 residues. V dropped 5 bases and J dropped 6 bases, with 15 bases sitting between them. Germline values: CDR1 MNHEY, CDR2 SVGAGI.

The J gene is TRBJ2-1, the V gene TRBV27; 9 bases line up with TRBD1. Germline V gene sequence: CDR1 MNHEY, CDR2 SMNVEV (reference sequence). V gave up 6 bases and J gave up 1 base; unmatched junction bases: 4. The CDR3 length is 15 residues. CDR3 loop: CASSRDRGSYNEQFF. The CDR3 coding sequence is TGTGCCAGCAGCCGAGACAGGGGGTCCTACAATGAGCAGTTCTTC.

This clone was counted only a few times. V gene TRBV14 combines with J gene TRBJ1-1; D not resolved. The CDR3 consists of 14 residues. Trimming pared 3 bases from V and 0 bases from J, leaving 8 bases between. CDR1 is SGHDN, CDR2 FVKESK, per germline. CDR3 nucleotides: TGTGCCAGCAGCCATCCAGGAATGAACACTGAAGCTTTCTTT. This translates into CASSHPGMNTEAFF.

The V and J genes are TRBV5-4 and TRBJ2-5, with TRBD2 matching 8 bases. Germline V CDR1 and CDR2: SGHNT, YYREEE (reference sequence). CDR3 length equals 13 residues. Trimming took 4 bases from V and 2 from J; bases not matched to a gene: 1. The CDR3 protein is CASSPGGQETQYF. In DNA, the CDR3 is TGTGCCAGCAGCCCGGGGGGGCAAGAGACCCAGTACTTC.

As DNA, the CDR3 is TGTGCCAGCAGTTTAATCGGACAGGGATGGCAAGAGACCCAGTACTTC. It encodes CASSLIGQGWQETQYF. The J gene is TRBJ2-5, the V gene TRBV28; 8 nucleotides align to TRBD1. CDR1 and CDR2 (germline): MDHEN, SYDVKM. J gave up 2 bases and V 2 bases, and 7 bases lay outside the gene matches. This CDR3 is 16 amino acids long.

This clone was detected a few times. This chain uses TRBV7-3 with TRBJ2-5, with D possibly matching TRBD1 (6 bases). CDR3 length: 15 amino acids. V dropped 4 bases and J dropped 3 bases, with 15 bases sitting between them. The germline V gene encodes CDR1 SGHTA and CDR2 FQGTGA. The CDR3 nucleotides read TGTGCCAGCAGCTATTCCGGGACACCCGAAGAGACCCAGTACTTC. It codes for CASSYSGTPEETQYF.

The chain has TRBV6-1 and TRBJ1-6; D gene unclear. The germline CDR1 and CDR2 sequences are MNHNS and SASEGT. V was trimmed by 2 bases and J by 7 bases, leaving 18 bases between them. This CDR3 comprises 17 residues. In DNA form, the CDR3 reads TGTGCCAGCAGTGAATATGGAAGCTCATTCGGAAATTCACCCCTCCACTTT. Protein: CASSEYGSSFGNSPLHF.

This clone was counted a single time. The rearrangement links TRBV5-4 to TRBJ2-5, with 7 bases identical to TRBD2. Germline values: CDR1 SGHNT, CDR2 YYREEE (reference sequence). The CDR3 extends over 14 amino acids. V gave up 5 bases and J gave up 6 bases; unmatched junction bases: 10. The CDR3 protein is CASSGTTGGKTQYF. For the CDR3, the DNA is TGTGCCAGCAGTGGGACTACTGGAGGGAAGACCCAGTACTTC.

This clone was found once. Here the CDR3 reads CASSLATTANQPQHF. DNA of the CDR3: TGTGCCAGCAGCTTAGCCACGACGGCTAATCAGCCCCAGCATTTT. The rearrangement links TRBV7-2 to TRBJ1-5; no definite D call. CDR1 is SGHTA and CDR2 is FQGNSA in the germline V gene. V was cut by 0 bases and J by 4 bases, with 10 bases left in between. The CDR3 sequence is 15 residues long.

The CDR3 sequence: CASSYRTGIVQETQYF. Written as DNA, the CDR3 is TGTGCCAGCAGTTATAGGACAGGGATTGTACAAGAGACCCAGTACTTC. This chain uses TRBV6-6 with TRBJ2-5, with TRBD1 matching 8 bases. Trimming took 3 bases from V and 2 from J; bases not matched to a gene: 8. The CDR3 is 16 residues long. Germline V gene lookup returns CDR1 MNHNY and CDR2 SVGAGI (reference sequence).

Relative to its sample, this clone is medium-sized (0.01 to 0.1%). The DNA of the CDR3 is TGTGCCAGCAGTGTAAGAGCCGCAACTAATGAAAAACTGTTTTTT. Its translation: CASSVRAATNEKLFF. This rearrangement joins TRBV2 to TRBJ1-4; D unresolved. CDR3 size: 15 residues. V was shortened by 4 bases and J by 0 bases, with 9 bases between the two germline ends. Germline assignment: CDR1 SNHLY and CDR2 FYNNEI.

The chain joins TRBV4-1 to TRBJ2-1; TRBD2 matches 7 bases. Unmatched junction bases numbered 6, after V lost 4 bases and J lost 0 bases. The CDR3 is 16 residues long. Per germline, CDR1 MGHRA and CDR2 YSYEKL. As DNA, the CDR3 is TGCGCCAGCAGCCCCATCCTAGCGGACTCCTACAATGAGCAGTTCTTC. Translation gives CASSPILADSYNEQFF.

J is TRBJ2-5 and V is TRBV7-9; D gene unclear. The CDR3 is 13 amino acids. Deletions cut 1 base from V and 7 bases from J, with 10 bases between. Looked up from germline, CDR1 is SEHNR and CDR2 is FQNEAQ (reference sequence). The DNA of the CDR3 is TGTGCCAGCAGCTTAGAAAATGGTGGGACCCAGTACTTC. It translates to CASSLENGGTQYF. Supplemented by reference TRBV7-9 and TRBJ2-5, the full variable domain reads DTGVSQNPRHKITKRGQNVTFRCDPISEHNRLYWYRQTLGQGPEFLTYFQNEAQLEKSRLLSDRFSAERPKGSFSTLEIQRTEQGDSAMYLCASSLENGGTQYFGPGTRLLVL.

The rearrangement links TRBV27 to TRBJ2-7; TRBD1 matches at 9 bases. The germline gives CDR1 MNHEY, CDR2 SMNVEV (reference sequence). The junction had 4 bases not matched to a gene; V was cut back by 5 bases and J by 5 bases. The CDR3 spans 13 residues. CDR3 sequence reads: CASSPGQGHEQYV. CDR3 DNA: TGTGCCAGCAGTCCGGGACAGGGTCACGAGCAGTACGTC.

V usage is TRBV4-1 and J usage is TRBJ1-1; TRBD1 is a possible D gene (6 bases). There are 14 residues in the CDR3. The V and J ends lost 2 bases and 4 bases respectively, with 11 bases between them. Germline V gene data show CDR1 as MGHRA and CDR2 as YSYEKL. The CDR3 bases are TGCGCCAGCAGCCAACGGGAGGGGGGCACTGAAGCTTTCTTT. Translated: CASSQREGGTEAFF.

V and J are TRBV19 and TRBJ1-3, with D unresolved. V was pared by 0 bases and J by 2 bases, with 8 bases between. The germline V gene encodes CDR1 LNHDA and CDR2 SQIVND (reference sequence). The CDR3 has 15 amino acids. CDR3 amino acids: CASSIDGRAGNTIYF. The CDR3 DNA follows: TGTGCCAGTAGTATAGACGGTCGGGCTGGAAACACCATATATTTT.

A note on this clone: Distinct nucleotide sequences in the sample also encode this CDR3. The chain links TRBV4-3 to TRBJ1-2; D not certain. CDR1 and CDR2 (germline): LGHNA, YSLEER. CDR3 length: 14 amino acids. Trimming left V 0 bases short and J 4 bases short, with 9 bases between. CDR3 in amino acids: CASSQDRGSYGYTF. CDR3 DNA: TGCGCCAGCAGCCAAGACAGAGGAAGCTATGGCTACACCTTC.

The V gene is TRBV6-4, the J gene TRBJ2-7; D might be TRBD1 or TRBD2, each matching 5 bases. Trimming cost V 1 base and J 2 bases, with 12 bases left between them. The germline V gene encodes CDR1 MRHNA and CDR2 SNTAGT. The CDR3 contains 15 residues. The CDR3 DNA follows: TGTGCCAGCAGTGACTTAGGGACGGGTCCCTACGAGCAGTACTTC. Amino acids: CASSDLGTGPYEQYF.

The chain joins TRBV5-1 to TRBJ2-1; TRBD2 matches at 7 bases. V lost 4 bases and J lost 6; bases outside the gene matches: 4. The germline gives CDR1 SGHRS, CDR2 YFSETQ. The CDR3 sequence is 13 residues long. The chain's CDR3 is CASSNLAVNEQFF. The CDR3 coding sequence is TGCGCCAGCAGCAACCTAGCGGTCAATGAGCAGTTCTTC.

V gene TRBV7-2 combines with J gene TRBJ2-3; D unclear. Germline CDR1 SGHTA, CDR2 FQGNSA. With 1 base removed from V and 2 bases from J, the gap between germline ends came to 22 bases. CDR3 size: 19 residues. This CDR3 reads CASSLETPFPRGPTDTQYF. CDR3 nucleotides: TGTGCCAGCAGCTTAGAAACCCCCTTCCCGAGAGGCCCCACAGATACGCAGTATTTT.

The CDR3 loop reads CASSPDRKNTGELFF. In nucleotides, the CDR3 is TGTGCCAGCTCACCTGACAGGAAGAACACCGGGGAGCTGTTTTTT. The chain employs TRBV18 and TRBJ2-2; D perhaps matches TRBD1 (6 bases). Per germline, CDR1 KGHSH and CDR2 LQKENI. This CDR3 region has 15 residues. Trimming pared 3 bases from V and 1 base from J, leaving 9 bases between. The variable domain in full, with the rest retrieved from reference TRBV18 and TRBJ2-2, is NAGVMQNPRHLVRRRGQEARLRCSPMKGHSHVYWYRQLPEEGLKFMVYLQKENIIDESGMPKERFSAEFPKEGPSILRIQQVVRGDSAAYFCASSPDRKNTGELFFGEGSRLTVL.

This rearrangement joins TRBV30 to TRBJ1-3, with TRBD1 matching 7 bases. The CDR3 runs 15 residues. Germline CDR1 is GTSNPN and CDR2 is SVGIG (reference sequence). The J segment lost 0 bases and the V segment lost 3 bases, leaving 5 bases of the junction unmatched. The chain's CDR3 is CAWSYRGTSGNTIYF. The CDR3 DNA reads as TGTGCCTGGAGCTACAGGGGAACCTCTGGAAACACCATATATTTT.

V gene TRBV7-8 combines with J gene TRBJ1-3; D unclear. The CDR3 runs 16 residues. The ends were cut back, 1 base at V and 0 bases at J, with 10 bases in the middle. Germline CDR1 and CDR2: SGHVS and FQNEAQ. The chain's CDR3 is CASSLVSQTSGNTIYF. In DNA, the CDR3 is TGTGCCAGCAGCTTAGTATCTCAAACCTCTGGAAACACCATATATTTT. Supplemented by reference TRBV7-8 and TRBJ1-3, the full variable domain reads GAGVSQSPRYKVAKRGQDVALRCDPISGHVSLFWYQQALGQGPEFLTYFQNEAQLDKSGLPSDRFFAERPEGSVSTLKIQRTQQEDSAVYLCASSLVSQTSGNTIYFGEGSWLTVV.